The TCR beta chain under discussion was sequenced for a study of T cells in Graves' hyperthyroidism and ophthalmopathy. Researchers amplified the TCR beta CDR3 regions from RNA transcripts. During a first-round RT-PCR of the TCR CDR3, the HTBI primer set was used. Using its own MiXCR run on the multiplex PCR reads, TCRdb lists one record per CDR3 protein. The sample lists some 550,000 distinct CDR3 sequences, 20% occurring once. Points on this clonotype: Its antigen is not identified.

Overall study findings and caveats: Expanded thyroid clonotypes (above 0.001) were mostly also found in blood.

This CDR3 is 16 amino acids long. V lost 3 bases and J lost 7; bases outside the gene matches: 5. Newly diagnosed hyperthyroidism patients aged 18 to 65 years had disease lasting under 2 months. The receptor was isolated from a man aged 18 to 35 with Graves' hyperthyroidism. What was sequenced was blood. V and J are TRBV12-3 or TRBV12-4 and TRBJ2-2; 13 positions agree with TRBD2. Here the CDR3 reads CASSFAGLAGDGELFF. The CDR3 nucleotides are TGTGCCAGCAGTTTCGCCGGACTAGCGGGAGACGGGGAGCTGTTTTTT.